The subject of this entry is one T cell receptor beta chain. What it binds is unknown. The record originates from a study of CD8 T cells in ankylosing spondylitis. Study-wide points: Prior work had noted some motif variants in reactive arthritis blood and synovial fluid.

Germline V gene lookup returns CDR1 MDHEN and CDR2 SYDVKM. V was pared by 5 bases and J by 4 bases, with 10 bases between. This CDR3 contains 13 residues. With molecular barcodes, quantitative 5'-RACE was used to make the TCR beta libraries. TCRdb re-derived calls from the 5' RACE reads in MiXCR, one entry per CDR3 protein. There are around 300,000 distinct CDR3 sequences in the sample; around 10% occur only once, and 9.1% lies in the top ten. V and J are TRBV28 and TRBJ2-3; D is uncertain. This clonotype originated in a female donor with ankylosing spondylitis or in good health (not recorded which). The sequenced sample was blood, either unsorted or a sorted T cell fraction (not recorded which). The CDR3: CASSLRYPDTQYF. The CDR3 nucleotides are TGTGCCAGCAGTCTAAGATACCCAGATACGCAGTATTTT.